A selection of T cell receptor beta chains follows, all from one sample in a study of identical twins. One entry per CDR3 protein, called by TCRdb with MiXCR from the 5' RACE reads. The data contain about 1.7 million distinct CDR3 sequences, around 33% of them singletons. The sequenced sample consisted of cord blood. The receptor set was obtained from a newborn girl in good health. The CDR3 runs from the conserved cysteine through the conserved F or W. The D gene is left open where the match is weak. A clone size is listed for some rows: how often the clone was seen (once, few, many), or a class if it is expanded.

>TRBV7-9|TRBJ1-5|-|-
CASSLTVGSNQPQHF
TGTGCCAGCAGCTTAACGGTGGGGAGCAATCAGCCCCAGCATTTT
>TRBV5-1|TRBJ1-1|-|many
CASSLAGRSEAFF
TGCGCCAGCAGCTTGGCAGGGAGGTCTGAAGCTTTCTTT
>TRBV10-2|TRBJ1-2|-|-
CASRDAGTVYGYTF
TGCGCCAGCAGAGACGCCGGGACGGTCTATGGCTACACCTTC
>TRBV7-2|TRBJ2-5|TRBD2|-
CASSLRWEGYDEQYF
TGTGCCAGCAGCTTAAGGTGGGAGGGTTACGATGAGCAGTACTTC
>TRBV6-1|TRBJ1-1|-|-
CASIPNHLRGSMNTEAFF
TGTGCCAGCATCCCAAACCACCTCAGGGGTTCCATGAACACTGAAGCTTTCTTT
>TRBV27|TRBJ1-2|-|-
CASSLSIGDGYGYTF
TGTGCCAGCAGTTTATCGATAGGGGATGGGTATGGCTACACCTTC
>TRBV4-1|TRBJ2-3|TRBD2|-
CASSQQGLATDTQYF
TGCGCCAGCAGCCAACAGGGACTAGCCACAGATACGCAGTATTTT
>TRBV7-3|TRBJ1-1|-|-
CASSSGAGDGTEAFF
TGTGCCAGCAGCTCAGGCGCAGGGGACGGCACTGAAGCTTTCTTT
>TRBV28|TRBJ2-6|-|-
CASSGLTGLSGANVLTF
TGTGCCAGCAGTGGATTGACAGGCCTCTCTGGGGCCAACGTCCTGACTTTC
>TRBV6-1|TRBJ1-5|-|-
CASSERAIGANQPQHF
TGTGCCAGCAGTGAACGCGCTATAGGGGCAAATCAGCCCCAGCATTTT
>TRBV2|TRBJ1-1|TRBD1|-
CASSDFRDRGRTEAFF
TGTGCCAGCAGCGATTTCCGGGACAGGGGGCGAACTGAAGCTTTCTTT
>TRBV5-1|TRBJ2-3|TRBD2|many
CASSPLGTTGLADTQYF
TGCGCCAGCAGCCCGCTCGGGACTACCGGGTTGGCAGATACGCAGTATTTT
>TRBV4-1|TRBJ2-7|-|-
CASSQGDRLYEQYF
TGCGCCAGCAGCCAAGGTGACAGGCTCTACGAGCAGTACTTC
>TRBV9|TRBJ2-3|TRBD2|few
CASSPGLAPPYF
TGTGCCAGCAGCCCCGGACTAGCCCCCCCGTATTTT
>TRBV4-1|TRBJ2-3|TRBD2|few
CASSQSRLGLATDTQYF
TGCGCCAGCAGCCAGTCACGCCTTGGACTAGCAACAGATACGCAGTATTTT
>TRBV24-1|TRBJ2-1|TRBD1|-
CATSPRTGGNEQFF
TGTGCCACCAGTCCCCGGACAGGGGGCAATGAGCAGTTCTTC
>TRBV10-3|TRBJ2-3|-|-
CATAQSTGTDTQYF
TGTGCCACAGCCCAAAGCACAGGCACAGATACGCAGTATTTT
>TRBV6-2/TRBV6-3|TRBJ2-1|-|few
CASSYSTGRGSSYNEQFF
TGTGCCAGCAGTTACTCGACGGGTCGGGGGTCCTCCTACAATGAGCAGTTCTTC
>TRBV12-3/TRBV12-4|TRBJ1-2|TRBD1|few
CASSQSNRGNYGYTF
TGTGCCAGCAGTCAATCGAACAGGGGGAACTATGGCTACACCTTC
>TRBV6-6|TRBJ2-1|TRBD2|-
CASSYPKASGGGNEQFF
TGTGCCAGCAGTTACCCGAAAGCTAGCGGGGGGGGCAATGAGCAGTTCTTC
>TRBV28|TRBJ2-3|-|-
CASSLPPGEGDTQYF
TGTGCCAGCAGTTTACCCCCAGGGGAGGGAGATACGCAGTATTTT
>TRBV12-3/TRBV12-4|TRBJ2-1|TRBD2|few
CASRTSGRAEGNEQFF
TGTGCCAGCAGGACTAGCGGGAGGGCCGAGGGCAATGAGCAGTTCTTC
>TRBV14|TRBJ2-7|-|-
CASSQGPIQDEQYF
TGTGCCAGCAGCCAAGGACCTATTCAGGACGAGCAGTACTTC
>TRBV6-2/TRBV6-3|TRBJ1-1|-|-
CASSYRGGVTEAFF
TGTGCCAGCAGTTACAGGGGAGGGGTGACTGAAGCTTTCTTT
>TRBV20-1|TRBJ2-3|TRBD2|-
CSARGQLAGGRTDTQYF
TGCAGTGCTAGAGGCCAACTAGCGGGGGGACGCACAGATACGCAGTATTTT
>TRBV29-1|TRBJ2-7|-|-
CSMNGDNEQYF
TGCAGCATGAACGGAGACAATGAGCAGTACTTC
>TRBV27|TRBJ2-7|TRBD1|few
CASSFLGQGFHEQYF
TGTGCCAGCAGTTTTCTCGGACAGGGGTTCCACGAGCAGTACTTC
>TRBV12-3/TRBV12-4|TRBJ2-3|TRBD1|-
CASRKGRPDRVGTDTQYF
TGTGCCAGCAGAAAAGGCCGCCCGGACAGGGTGGGCACAGATACGCAGTATTTT
>TRBV5-1|TRBJ2-1|TRBD2|-
CASRISLAGVDEQFF
TGCGCCAGCAGGATTAGTCTAGCGGGAGTGGATGAGCAGTTCTTC
>TRBV3-1|TRBJ2-7|TRBD2|-
CASSQSSGTPYNEQYF
TGTGCCAGCAGCCAGTCTAGCGGGACGCCCTACAATGAGCAGTACTTC
>TRBV6-5|TRBJ2-1|TRBD2|-
CASSYSPLAGRAYNEQFF
TGTGCCAGCAGTTACTCTCCCTTAGCGGGGAGGGCCTACAATGAGCAGTTCTTC
>TRBV5-1|TRBJ1-3|TRBD1|once
CASSLGQGAPGNTIYF
TGCGCCAGCAGCTTAGGACAGGGGGCGCCGGGAAACACCATATATTTT
>TRBV28|TRBJ1-2|-|-
CASSFATNYGYTF
TGTGCCAGCAGTTTTGCCACTAACTATGGCTACACCTTC
>TRBV5-1|TRBJ2-5|-|few
CASSLVPNRQETQYF
TGCGCCAGCAGCTTGGTGCCGAACAGACAAGAGACCCAGTACTTC
>TRBV6-2/TRBV6-3|TRBJ2-3|TRBD2|-
CASSYWLAGDYGDTQYF
TGTGCCAGCAGTTACTGGCTAGCGGGAGATTATGGAGATACGCAGTATTTT
>TRBV3-1|TRBJ1-2|TRBD1|many
CASSQKYRGAAYTF
TGTGCCAGCAGCCAAAAATACAGGGGTGCGGCCTACACCTTC
>TRBV20-1|TRBJ2-3|-|-
CSAPRGAIQTDTQYF
TGCAGTGCTCCGCGGGGAGCCATTCAGACAGATACGCAGTATTTT
>TRBV15|TRBJ2-5|-|few
CATSRGSDQETQYF
TGTGCCACCAGCAGAGGATCCGACCAAGAGACCCAGTACTTC
>TRBV20-1|TRBJ2-7|TRBD2|-
CSAREWTSGSYNEQYF
TGCAGTGCTAGAGAGTGGACTAGCGGCTCCTACAATGAGCAGTACTTC
>TRBV6-6|TRBJ2-1|-|many
CASSYSKGDEQFF
TGTGCCAGCAGTTACAGTAAGGGAGATGAGCAGTTCTTC
>TRBV28|TRBJ2-7|TRBD1|-
CASSPWTGEGEQYF
TGTGCCAGCAGTCCTTGGACAGGGGAAGGCGAGCAGTACTTC
>TRBV7-9|TRBJ2-1|TRBD2|-
CASSFRKPFSGNNEQFF
TGTGCCAGCAGCTTTAGAAAGCCTTTTAGCGGGAACAATGAGCAGTTCTTC
>TRBV20-1|TRBJ2-7|-|-
CSARAFGYEQYF
TGCAGTGCTAGAGCTTTCGGATACGAGCAGTACTTC
>TRBV29-1|TRBJ1-2|-|-
CSVPTGYSNYGYTF
TGCAGCGTACCCACAGGCTATTCTAACTATGGCTACACCTTC
>TRBV7-9|TRBJ2-7|-|-
CASAPRGGTYEQYF
TGTGCCAGCGCACCCAGGGGAGGGACCTACGAGCAGTACTTC
>TRBV7-2|TRBJ2-3|-|-
CASSSRLGADTQYF
TGTGCCAGCAGCTCACGACTAGGAGCAGATACGCAGTATTTT
>TRBV3-1|TRBJ1-2|-|few
CASSQWRDFYTF
TGTGCCAGCAGCCAATGGAGGGATTTCTACACCTTC
>TRBV6-1|TRBJ2-3|-|few
CASSEVSGSADTQYF
TGTGCCAGCAGTGAAGTATCAGGGAGTGCAGATACGCAGTATTTT
>TRBV20-1|TRBJ2-7|TRBD1|few
CSTGVSLYEQYF
TGCAGTACAGGGGTAAGCTTGTACGAGCAGTACTTC
>TRBV11-2|TRBJ2-3|TRBD2|-
CASSLVRTSGGRGTDTQYF
TGTGCCAGCAGCTTGGTCCGGACTAGCGGGGGACGTGGCACAGATACGCAGTATTTT
>TRBV20-1|TRBJ1-3|-|-
CSARDRVVRGNTIYF
TGCAGTGCTAGAGACAGGGTAGTAAGAGGAAACACCATATATTTT
>TRBV16|TRBJ2-1|-|-
CASSPRRGTNNEQFF
TGTGCCAGCAGCCCACGGCGGGGCACTAACAATGAGCAGTTCTTC
>TRBV2|TRBJ1-5|-|-
CASSEASGLYRNQPQHF
TGTGCCAGCAGTGAAGCAAGCGGTTTGTACCGCAATCAGCCCCAGCATTTT
>TRBV14|TRBJ2-7|TRBD2|-
CASSQKGLAGYEQYF
TGTGCCAGCAGCCAAAAAGGACTAGCGGGGTACGAGCAGTACTTC
>TRBV5-1|TRBJ2-7|TRBD2|-
CASSLEAGGPGEQYF
TGCGCCAGCAGCTTGGAAGCGGGAGGGCCGGGTGAGCAGTACTTC
>TRBV6-5|TRBJ1-1|-|few
CASSSTGRRAFF
TGTGCCAGCAGTTCCACAGGGAGGAGGGCTTTCTTT
>TRBV9|TRBJ1-2|TRBD1|-
CASSVNQGARGYGYTF
TGTGCCAGCAGCGTAAACCAGGGGGCGCGGGGCTATGGCTACACCTTC
>TRBV28|TRBJ1-2|TRBD1|-
CASRTTGVGYGYTF
TGTGCCAGCAGAACGACAGGGGTGGGCTATGGCTACACCTTC
>TRBV2|TRBJ2-7|-|few
CASSAHSSYEQYF
TGTGCCAGTTCGGCCCACAGCTCCTACGAGCAGTACTTC
>TRBV12-3/TRBV12-4|TRBJ2-5|TRBD2|few
CASSLRLAGVQETQYF
TGTGCCAGCAGTTTGAGGCTAGCGGGAGTCCAAGAGACCCAGTACTTC